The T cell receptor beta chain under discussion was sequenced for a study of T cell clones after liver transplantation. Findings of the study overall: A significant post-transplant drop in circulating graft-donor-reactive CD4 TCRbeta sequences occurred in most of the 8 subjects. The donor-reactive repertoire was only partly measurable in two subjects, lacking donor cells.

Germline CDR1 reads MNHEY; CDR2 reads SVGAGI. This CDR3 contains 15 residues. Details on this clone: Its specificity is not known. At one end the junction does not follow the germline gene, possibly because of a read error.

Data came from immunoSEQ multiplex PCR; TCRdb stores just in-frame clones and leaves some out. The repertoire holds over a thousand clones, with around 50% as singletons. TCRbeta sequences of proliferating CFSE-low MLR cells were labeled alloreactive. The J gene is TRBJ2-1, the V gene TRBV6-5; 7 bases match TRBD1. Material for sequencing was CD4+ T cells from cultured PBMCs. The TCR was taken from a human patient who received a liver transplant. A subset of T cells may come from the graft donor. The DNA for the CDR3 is TGTGTCAGCAGATCCGGGACAGCGGACTACAATGAGCAGTTCTTC. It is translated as CVSRSGTADYNEQFF.